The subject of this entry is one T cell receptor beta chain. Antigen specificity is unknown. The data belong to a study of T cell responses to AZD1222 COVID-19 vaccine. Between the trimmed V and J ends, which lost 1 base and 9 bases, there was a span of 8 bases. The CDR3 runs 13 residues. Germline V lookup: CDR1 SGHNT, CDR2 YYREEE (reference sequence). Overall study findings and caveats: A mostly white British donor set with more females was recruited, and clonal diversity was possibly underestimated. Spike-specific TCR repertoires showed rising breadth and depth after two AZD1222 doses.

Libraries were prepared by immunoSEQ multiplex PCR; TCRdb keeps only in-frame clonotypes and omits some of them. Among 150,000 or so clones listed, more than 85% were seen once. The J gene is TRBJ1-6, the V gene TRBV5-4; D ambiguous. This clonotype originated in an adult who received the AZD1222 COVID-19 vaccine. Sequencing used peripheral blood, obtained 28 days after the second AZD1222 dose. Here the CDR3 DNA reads TGTGCCAGCAGCTTGTATGGGGTTTCACCCCTCCACTTT. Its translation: CASSLYGVSPLHF.